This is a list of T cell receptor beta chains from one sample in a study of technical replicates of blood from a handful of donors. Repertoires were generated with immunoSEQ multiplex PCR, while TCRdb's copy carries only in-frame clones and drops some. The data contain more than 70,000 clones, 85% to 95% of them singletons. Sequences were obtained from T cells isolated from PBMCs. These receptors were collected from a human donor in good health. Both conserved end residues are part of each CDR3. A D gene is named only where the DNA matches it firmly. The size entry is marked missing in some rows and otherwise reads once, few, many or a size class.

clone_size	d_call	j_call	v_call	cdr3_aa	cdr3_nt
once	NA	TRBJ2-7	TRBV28	CASKIGARTPYEQYF	TGTGCCAGCAAAATTGGGGCCAGAACCCCGTACGAGCAGTACTTC
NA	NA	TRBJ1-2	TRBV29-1	CSVITRGRDNGYTF	TGCAGCGTTATCACTCGTGGCAGAGACAATGGCTACACCTTC
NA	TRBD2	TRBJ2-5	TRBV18	CASSPRTSGGDQETQYF	TGTGCCAGCTCACCGAGGACTAGCGGGGGGGATCAAGAGACCCAGTACTTC
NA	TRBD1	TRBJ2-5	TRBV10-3	CAISWDREETQYF	TGTGCCATCAGCTGGGACAGGGAAGAGACCCAGTACTTC
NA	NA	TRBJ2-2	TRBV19	CASSYARAAGELFF	TGTGCCAGTAGCTACGCCCGAGCGGCCGGGGAGCTGTTTTTT
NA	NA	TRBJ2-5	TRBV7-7	CASSKLTRWAGQETQYF	TGTGCCAGCAGCAAGTTAACCCGTTGGGCAGGTCAAGAGACCCAGTACTTC
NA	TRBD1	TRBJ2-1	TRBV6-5	CASSSSDRVNEQFF	TGTGCCAGCAGTTCCAGTGACAGGGTTAATGAGCAGTTCTTC
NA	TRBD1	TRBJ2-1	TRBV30	CAWSGPGTGGRNEQFF	TGTGCCTGGAGTGGCCCCGGGACAGGGGGCCGCAATGAGCAGTTCTTC
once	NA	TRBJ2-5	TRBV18	CASSPAETQYF	TGTGCCAGCTCACCGGCAGAGACCCAGTACTTC
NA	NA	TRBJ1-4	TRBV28	CASSWTVERLNNEKLFF	TGTGCCAGCAGTTGGACAGTAGAACGTTTGAATAATGAAAAACTGTTTTTT
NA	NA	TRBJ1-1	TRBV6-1	CASSELETIAFF	TGTGCCAGCAGTGAACTCGAGACAATAGCTTTCTTT
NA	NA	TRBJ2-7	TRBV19	CASSMTLPSYEQYF	TGTGCCAGTAGTATGACCTTACCTAGCTACGAGCAGTACTTC
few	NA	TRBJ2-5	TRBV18	CASSLDEGAQYF	TGTGCCAGCTCACTCGACGAAGGGGCCCAGTACTTC
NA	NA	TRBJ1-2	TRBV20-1	CSPTGNLGYTF	TGCAGTCCTACAGGGAATCTCGGCTACACCTTC
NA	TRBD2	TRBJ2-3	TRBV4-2	CASSQVGEGDTQYF	TGTGCCAGCAGCCAAGTTGGGGAGGGGGATACGCAGTATTTT
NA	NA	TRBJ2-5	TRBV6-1	CASSAMVAEQETQYF	TGTGCCAGCAGTGCGATGGTAGCGGAGCAAGAGACCCAGTACTTC
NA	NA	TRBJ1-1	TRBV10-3	CAISESRVNTEAFF	TGTGCCATCAGTGAGTCCAGGGTTAACACTGAAGCTTTCTTT
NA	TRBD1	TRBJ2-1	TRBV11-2	CASSPLRGRSHNEQFF	TGTGCCAGCAGCCCTTTAAGGGGGCGCAGTCACAATGAGCAGTTCTTC
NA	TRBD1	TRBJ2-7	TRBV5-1	CASSTGQGAYEQYF	TGCGCCAGCAGCACGGGACAGGGGGCCTACGAGCAGTACTTC
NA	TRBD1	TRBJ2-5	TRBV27	CASSLTGGFEAQYF	TGTGCCAGCAGTTTAACAGGGGGGTTCGAGGCCCAGTACTTC
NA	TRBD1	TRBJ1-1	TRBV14	CASSLWTGMNTEAFF	TGTGCCAGCAGTCTCTGGACAGGGATGAACACTGAAGCTTTCTTT
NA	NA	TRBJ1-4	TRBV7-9	CASSPTGFNEKLFF	TGTGCCAGCAGTCCAACAGGGTTTAATGAAAAACTGTTTTTT
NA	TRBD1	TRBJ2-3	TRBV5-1	CASSPSGGRDTQYF	TGCGCCAGCAGCCCCTCAGGGGGCCGGGATACGCAGTATTTT
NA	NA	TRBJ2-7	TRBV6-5	CASSYGGGGRAYEQYF	TGTGCCAGCAGTTACGGGGGTGGAGGGAGAGCCTACGAGCAGTACTTC
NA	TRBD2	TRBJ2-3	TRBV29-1	CSVEMRLAGDTQYF	TGCAGCGTTGAAATGAGACTAGCGGGGGATACGCAGTATTTT
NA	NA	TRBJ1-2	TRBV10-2	CASKSAGLTDGYTF	TGCGCCAGCAAGTCGGCAGGTTTAACTGATGGCTACACCTTC
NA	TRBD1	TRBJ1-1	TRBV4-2	CASSQDSSTGETFF	TGTGCCAGCAGCCAAGACAGCTCCACAGGGGAGACTTTCTTT
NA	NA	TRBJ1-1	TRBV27	CASSIPGTGDTEAFF	TGTGCCAGCAGCATCCCTGGGACGGGGGACACTGAAGCTTTCTTT
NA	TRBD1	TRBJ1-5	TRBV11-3	CASSLTGGNQPQHF	TGTGCCAGCAGCTTGACAGGGGGCAATCAGCCCCAGCATTTT
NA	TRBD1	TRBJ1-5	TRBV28	CASRTTGTGLGQPQHF	TGTGCCAGCAGAACAACCGGGACAGGGCTAGGACAGCCCCAGCATTTT
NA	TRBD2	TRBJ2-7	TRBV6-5	CASSYSGLAGSEQYF	TGTGCCAGCAGTTACTCGGGACTAGCGGGGAGTGAGCAGTACTTC
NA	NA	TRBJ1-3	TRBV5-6	CASSFRSSGNTIYF	TGTGCCAGCAGCTTCCGGAGCTCTGGAAACACCATATATTTT
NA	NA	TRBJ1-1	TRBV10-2	CASNRSPGMNTEAFF	TGCGCCAGCAATCGGAGTCCGGGAATGAACACTGAAGCTTTCTTT
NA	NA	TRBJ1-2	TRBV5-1	CASSLGGGSYGYTF	TGCGCCAGCAGCTTGGGCGGGGGAAGCTATGGCTACACCTTC
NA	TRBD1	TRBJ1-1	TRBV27	CASSSATGANTEAFF	TGTGCCAGCAGTTCGGCGACAGGGGCGAACACTGAAGCTTTCTTT
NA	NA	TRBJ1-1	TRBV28	CASTKKLQTENTEAFF	TGTGCCAGCACCAAAAAGCTACAGACAGAGAACACTGAAGCTTTCTTT
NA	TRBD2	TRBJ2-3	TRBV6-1	CASSELTSGYTDTQYF	TGTGCCAGCAGTGAATTGACTAGCGGGTACACAGATACGCAGTATTTT
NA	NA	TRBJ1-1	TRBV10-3	CATSLPGGPRNTEAFF	TGTGCCACCTCCCTCCCGGGCGGGCCGAGGAACACTGAAGCTTTCTTT
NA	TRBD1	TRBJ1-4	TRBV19	CASSGRDSVNEKLFF	TGTGCCAGTAGTGGCCGGGACAGCGTTAATGAAAAACTGTTTTTT
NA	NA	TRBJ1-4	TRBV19	CASCRASRREKLFF	TGTGCCAGCTGCCGAGCGTCAAGACGGGAAAAACTGTTTTTT
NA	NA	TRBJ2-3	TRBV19	CASSLGGFADTQYF	TGTGCCAGTAGTCTTGGGGGGTTTGCAGATACGCAGTATTTT
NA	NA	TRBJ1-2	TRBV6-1	CASSDWTANYGYTF	TGTGCCAGCAGTGACTGGACAGCTAACTATGGCTACACCTTC
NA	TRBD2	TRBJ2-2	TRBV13	CASSSGLLNTGELFF	TGTGCCAGCAGCTCGGGACTACTGAACACCGGGGAGCTGTTTTTT
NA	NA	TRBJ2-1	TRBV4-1	CASSQDRARSSYNEQFF	TGCGCCAGCAGCCAAGACAGGGCCAGGAGCTCCTACAATGAGCAGTTCTTC
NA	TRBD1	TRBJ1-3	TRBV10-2	CASRTSGDSSGNTIYF	TGCGCCAGCAGGACCTCAGGGGACAGCTCTGGAAACACCATATATTTT
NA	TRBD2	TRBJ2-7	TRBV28	CASSFSGSGFYEQYF	TGTGCCAGCAGTTTTAGCGGGAGCGGCTTCTACGAGCAGTACTTC
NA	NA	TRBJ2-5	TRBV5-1	CASSAAGEETQYF	TGCGCCAGCAGCGCGGCAGGGGAAGAGACCCAGTACTTC
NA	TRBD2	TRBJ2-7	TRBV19	CASSILAGDLGVYEQYF	TGTGCCAGTAGTATACTAGCGGGAGATCTCGGAGTCTACGAGCAGTACTTC
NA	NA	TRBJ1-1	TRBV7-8	CASSFGPGGGNTEAFF	TGTGCCAGCAGCTTTGGTCCGGGAGGGGGGAACACTGAAGCTTTCTTT
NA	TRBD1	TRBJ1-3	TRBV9	CASSDPRTGEVGNTIYF	TGTGCCAGCAGCGACCCTCGGACAGGGGAGGTCGGAAACACCATATATTTT